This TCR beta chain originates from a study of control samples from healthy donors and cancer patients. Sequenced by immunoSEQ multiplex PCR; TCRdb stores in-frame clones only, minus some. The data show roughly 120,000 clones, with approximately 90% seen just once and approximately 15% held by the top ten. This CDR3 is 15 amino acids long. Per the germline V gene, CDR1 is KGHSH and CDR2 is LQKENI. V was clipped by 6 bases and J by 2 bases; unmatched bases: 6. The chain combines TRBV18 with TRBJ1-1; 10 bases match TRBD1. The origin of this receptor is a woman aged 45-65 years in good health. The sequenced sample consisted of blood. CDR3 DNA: TGTGCCAGCTCCCAAGGACAGGGGGAAAACACTGAAGCTTTCTTT. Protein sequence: CASSQGQGENTEAFF.